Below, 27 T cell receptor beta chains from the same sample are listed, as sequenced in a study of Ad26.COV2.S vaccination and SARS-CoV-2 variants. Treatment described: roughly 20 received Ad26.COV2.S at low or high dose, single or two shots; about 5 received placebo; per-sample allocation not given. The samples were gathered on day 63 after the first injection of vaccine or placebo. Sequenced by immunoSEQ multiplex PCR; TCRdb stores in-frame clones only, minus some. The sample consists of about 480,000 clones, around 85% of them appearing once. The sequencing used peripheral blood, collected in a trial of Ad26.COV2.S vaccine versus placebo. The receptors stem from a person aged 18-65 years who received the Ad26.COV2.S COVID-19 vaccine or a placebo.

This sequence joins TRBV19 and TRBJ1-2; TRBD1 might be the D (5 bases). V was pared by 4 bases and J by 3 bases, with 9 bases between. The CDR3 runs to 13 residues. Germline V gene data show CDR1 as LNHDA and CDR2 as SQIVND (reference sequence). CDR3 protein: CASSRDGYYGYTF. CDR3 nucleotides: TGTGCCAGTAGTAGGGACGGCTACTATGGCTACACCTTC.

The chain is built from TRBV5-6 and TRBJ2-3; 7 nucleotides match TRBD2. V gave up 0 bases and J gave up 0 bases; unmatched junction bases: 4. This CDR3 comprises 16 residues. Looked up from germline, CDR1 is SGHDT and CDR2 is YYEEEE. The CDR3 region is CASSLEGGSSTDTQYF. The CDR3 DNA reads TGTGCCAGCAGCTTGGAGGGCGGGAGTAGCACAGATACGCAGTATTTT.

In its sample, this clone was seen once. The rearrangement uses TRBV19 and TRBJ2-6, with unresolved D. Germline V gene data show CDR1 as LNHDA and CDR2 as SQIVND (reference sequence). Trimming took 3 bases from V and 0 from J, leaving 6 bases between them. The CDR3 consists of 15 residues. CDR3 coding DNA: TGTGCCAGTAGTATCAAGAACTCTGGGGCCAACGTCCTGACTTTC. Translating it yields CASSIKNSGANVLTF.

The CDR3 protein is CASILAGSYEQYF. The CDR3, as DNA: TGTGCCAGCATATTAGCGGGTAGCTACGAGCAGTACTTC. The V gene is TRBV28, the J gene TRBJ2-7; TRBD2 agrees at 7 bases. J gave up 3 bases and V 7 bases, and 6 bases lay outside the gene matches. The CDR3 covers 13 residues. In germline, CDR1 is MDHEN, CDR2 SYDVKM.

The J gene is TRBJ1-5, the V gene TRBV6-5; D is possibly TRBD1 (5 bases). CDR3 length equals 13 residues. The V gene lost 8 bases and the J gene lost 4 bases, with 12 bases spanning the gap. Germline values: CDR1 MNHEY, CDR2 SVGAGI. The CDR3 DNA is TGTGCCAGCCAGGACACAGTTAATCAGCCCCAGCATTTT. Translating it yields CASQDTVNQPQHF.

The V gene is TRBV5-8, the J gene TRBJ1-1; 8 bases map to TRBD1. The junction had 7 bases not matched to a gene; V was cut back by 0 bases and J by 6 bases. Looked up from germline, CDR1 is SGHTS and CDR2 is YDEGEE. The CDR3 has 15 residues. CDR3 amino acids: CASSLALTGAPEAFF. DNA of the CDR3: TGTGCCAGCAGCTTGGCCCTGACAGGGGCCCCTGAAGCTTTCTTT.

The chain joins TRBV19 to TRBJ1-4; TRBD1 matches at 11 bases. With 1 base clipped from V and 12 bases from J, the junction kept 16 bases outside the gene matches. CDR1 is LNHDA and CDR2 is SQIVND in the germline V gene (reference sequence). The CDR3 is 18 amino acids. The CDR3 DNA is TGTGCCAGTAGTATAGTGAGTCACGGGACAGGGGGATTCGGGCAACTGTTTTTT. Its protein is CASSIVSHGTGGFGQLFF.

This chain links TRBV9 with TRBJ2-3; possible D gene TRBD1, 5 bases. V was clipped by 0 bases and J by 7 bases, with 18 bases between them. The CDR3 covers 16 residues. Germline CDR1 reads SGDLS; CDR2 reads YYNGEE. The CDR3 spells CASSVEVRARSYTQYF. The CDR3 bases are TGTGCCAGCAGCGTAGAGGTCAGGGCGAGGTCTTATACGCAGTATTTT.

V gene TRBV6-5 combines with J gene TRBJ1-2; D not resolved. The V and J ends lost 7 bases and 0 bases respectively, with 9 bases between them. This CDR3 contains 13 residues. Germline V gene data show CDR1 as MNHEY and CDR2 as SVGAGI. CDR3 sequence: CASKKTANYGYTF. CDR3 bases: TGTGCCAGCAAGAAGACGGCTAACTATGGCTACACCTTC.

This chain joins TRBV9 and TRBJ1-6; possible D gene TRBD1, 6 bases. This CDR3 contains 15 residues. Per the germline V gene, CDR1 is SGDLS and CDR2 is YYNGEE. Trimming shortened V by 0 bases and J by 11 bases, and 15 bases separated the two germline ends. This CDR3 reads CASSVGGGGETPLHF. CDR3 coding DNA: TGTGCCAGCAGCGTAGGAGGAGGGGGAGAAACACCCCTCCACTTT.

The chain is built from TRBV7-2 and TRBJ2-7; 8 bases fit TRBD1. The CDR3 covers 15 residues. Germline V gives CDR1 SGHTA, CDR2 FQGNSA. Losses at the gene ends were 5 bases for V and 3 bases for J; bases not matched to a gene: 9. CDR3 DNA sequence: TGTGCCAGCAGCCTCGTCGGACAGGGAGTCTACGAGCAGTACTTC. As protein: CASSLVGQGVYEQYF.

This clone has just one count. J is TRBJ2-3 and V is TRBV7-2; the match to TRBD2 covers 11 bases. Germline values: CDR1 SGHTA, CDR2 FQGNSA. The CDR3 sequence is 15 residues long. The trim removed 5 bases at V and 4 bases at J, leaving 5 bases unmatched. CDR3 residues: CASSATSGRADTQYF. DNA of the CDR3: TGTGCCAGCAGCGCAACTAGCGGGAGAGCAGATACGCAGTATTTT.

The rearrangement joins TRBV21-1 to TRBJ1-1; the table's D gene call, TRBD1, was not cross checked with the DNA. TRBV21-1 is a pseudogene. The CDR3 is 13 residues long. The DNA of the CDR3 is TGTGCCAGCAGTATCACAGGGAACACTGAAGCTTTCTTT. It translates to CASSITGNTEAFF.

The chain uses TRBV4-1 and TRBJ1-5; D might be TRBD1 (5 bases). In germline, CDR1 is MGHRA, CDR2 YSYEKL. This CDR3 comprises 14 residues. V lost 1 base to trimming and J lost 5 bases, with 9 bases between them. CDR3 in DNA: TGCGCCAGCAGCCAAGTTGGGGACTATCAGCCCCAGCATTTT. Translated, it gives CASSQVGDYQPQHF.

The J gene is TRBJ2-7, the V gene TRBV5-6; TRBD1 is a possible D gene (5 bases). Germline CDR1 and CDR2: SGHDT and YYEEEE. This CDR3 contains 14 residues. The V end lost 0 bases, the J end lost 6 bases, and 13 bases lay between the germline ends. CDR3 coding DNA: TGTGCCAGCAGCTTGGAAGGCAGGGTGGGCGAGCAGTACTTC. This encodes CASSLEGRVGEQYF.

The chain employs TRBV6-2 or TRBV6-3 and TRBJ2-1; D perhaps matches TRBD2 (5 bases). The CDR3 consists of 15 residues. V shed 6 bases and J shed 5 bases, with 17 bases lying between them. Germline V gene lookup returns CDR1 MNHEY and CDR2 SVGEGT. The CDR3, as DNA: TGTGCCAGCAGCCAAAATCTACTAGTTAACAATGAGCAGTTCTTC. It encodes CASSQNLLVNNEQFF.

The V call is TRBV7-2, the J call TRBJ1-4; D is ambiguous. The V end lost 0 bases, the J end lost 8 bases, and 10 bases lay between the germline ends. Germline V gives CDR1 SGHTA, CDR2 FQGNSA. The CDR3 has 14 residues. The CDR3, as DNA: TGTGCCAGCAGCTTAGCAGGGTTTGCGGAAAAACTGTTTTTT. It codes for CASSLAGFAEKLFF.

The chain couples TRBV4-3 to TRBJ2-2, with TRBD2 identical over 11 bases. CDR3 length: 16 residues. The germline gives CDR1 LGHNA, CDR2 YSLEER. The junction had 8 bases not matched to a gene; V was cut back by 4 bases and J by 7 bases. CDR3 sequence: CASSPFSGRAGGELFF. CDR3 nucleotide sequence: TGCGCCAGCAGCCCCTTTAGCGGGAGGGCCGGCGGGGAGCTGTTTTTT.

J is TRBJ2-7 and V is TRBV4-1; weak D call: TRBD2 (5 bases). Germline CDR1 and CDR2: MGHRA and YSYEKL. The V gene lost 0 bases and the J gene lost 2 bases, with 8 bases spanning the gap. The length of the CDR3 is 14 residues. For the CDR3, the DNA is TGCGCCAGCAGCCAAGATAGCGCTACCTACGAGCAGTACTTC. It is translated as CASSQDSATYEQYF.

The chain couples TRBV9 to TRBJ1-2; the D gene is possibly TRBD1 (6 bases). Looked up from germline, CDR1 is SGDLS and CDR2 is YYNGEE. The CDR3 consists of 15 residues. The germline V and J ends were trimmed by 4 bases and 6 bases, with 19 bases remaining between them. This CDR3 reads CASSFSFGGEDGYTF. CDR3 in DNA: TGTGCCAGCAGCTTCTCCTTTGGGGGCGAGGATGGCTACACCTTC.

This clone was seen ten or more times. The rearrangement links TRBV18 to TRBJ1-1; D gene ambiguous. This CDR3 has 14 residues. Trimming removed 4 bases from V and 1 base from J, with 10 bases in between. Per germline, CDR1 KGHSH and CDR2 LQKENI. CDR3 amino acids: CASSQVSGNTEAFF. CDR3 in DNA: TGTGCCAGCTCACAGGTGAGCGGGAACACTGAAGCTTTCTTT. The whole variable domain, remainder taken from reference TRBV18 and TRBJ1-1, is NAGVMQNPRHLVRRRGQEARLRCSPMKGHSHVYWYRQLPEEGLKFMVYLQKENIIDESGMPKERFSAEFPKEGPSILRIQQVVRGDSAAYFCASSQVSGNTEAFFGQGTRLTVV.

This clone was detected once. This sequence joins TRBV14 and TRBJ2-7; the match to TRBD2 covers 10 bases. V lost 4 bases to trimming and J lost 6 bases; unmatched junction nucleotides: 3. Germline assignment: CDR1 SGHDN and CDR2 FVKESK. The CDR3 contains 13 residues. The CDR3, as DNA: TGTGCCAGCAGCCTTAGCGGGAGGCCCGAGCAGTACTTC. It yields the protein CASSLSGRPEQYF.

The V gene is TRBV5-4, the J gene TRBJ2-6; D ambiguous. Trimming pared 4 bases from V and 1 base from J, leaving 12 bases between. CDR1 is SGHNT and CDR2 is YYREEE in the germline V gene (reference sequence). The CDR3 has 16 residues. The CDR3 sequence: CASSPQPGSGANVLTF. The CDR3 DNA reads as TGTGCCAGCAGCCCTCAACCCGGTTCTGGGGCCAACGTCCTGACTTTC.

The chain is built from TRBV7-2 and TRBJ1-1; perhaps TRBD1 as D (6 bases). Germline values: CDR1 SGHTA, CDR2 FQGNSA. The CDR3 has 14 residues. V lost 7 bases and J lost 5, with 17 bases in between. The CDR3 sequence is CASKDRGGLTEAFF. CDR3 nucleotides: TGTGCCAGCAAAGATCGGGGGGGGCTTACTGAAGCTTTCTTT.

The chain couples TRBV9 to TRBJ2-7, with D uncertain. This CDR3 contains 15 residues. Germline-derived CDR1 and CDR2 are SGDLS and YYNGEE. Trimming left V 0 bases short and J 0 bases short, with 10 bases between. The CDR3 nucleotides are TGTGCCAGCAGCGTAGGCGGCTCTAGCTCCTACGAGCAGTACTTC. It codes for CASSVGGSSSYEQYF.

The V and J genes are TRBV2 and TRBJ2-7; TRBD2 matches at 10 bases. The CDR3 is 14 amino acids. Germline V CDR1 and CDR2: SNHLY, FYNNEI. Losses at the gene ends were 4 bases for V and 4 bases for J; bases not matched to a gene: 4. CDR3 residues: CASSVEAGGYEQYF. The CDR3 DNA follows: TGTGCCAGCAGTGTAGAAGCGGGAGGGTACGAGCAGTACTTC.

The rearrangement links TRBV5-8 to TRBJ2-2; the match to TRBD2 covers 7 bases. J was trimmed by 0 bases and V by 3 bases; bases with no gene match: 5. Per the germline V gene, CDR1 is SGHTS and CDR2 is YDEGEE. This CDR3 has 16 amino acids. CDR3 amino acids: CASSWEGLPNTGELFF. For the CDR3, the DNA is TGTGCCAGCAGCTGGGAGGGGCTGCCGAACACCGGGGAGCTGTTTTTT.